This TCR beta chain emerged from a study of CD4+ T cells in melanoma. Study-wide findings and caveats: A reported correlation linked neoantigen-specific CD4+ T cells to CD8+, macrophage and B cell function. In melanoma, neoantigen-specific CD4+ T cells reportedly differed in differentiation state.

With respect to this clone: The antigen remains undetermined.

Method: immunoSEQ multiplex PCR; TCRdb's copy keeps in-frame clones and lacks some. The table includes around 20,000 clones, 80% to 90% detected once. Germline loops: CDR1 LNHDA, CDR2 SQIVND (reference sequence). The J segment lost 0 bases and the V segment lost 7 bases, leaving 2 bases of the junction unmatched. This CDR3 is built from 14 residues. The V gene is TRBV19, the J gene TRBJ2-2; 7 bases agree with TRBD1. The specimen was cells from a culture (not recorded whether cultured in vitro). The receptor was derived from a human donor with melanoma. The CDR3 coding sequence is TGTGCCAGTAAGACAGGGACGAACACCGGGGAGCTGTTTTTT. This encodes CASKTGTNTGELFF. Using reference TRBV19 and TRBJ2-2 for the parts outside the CDR3, the full variable domain is DGGITQSPKYLFRKEGQNVTLSCEQNLNHDAMYWYRQDPGQGLRLIYYSQIVNDFQKGDIAEGYSVSREKKESFPLTVTSAQKNPTAFYLCASKTGTNTGELFFGEGSRLTVL.